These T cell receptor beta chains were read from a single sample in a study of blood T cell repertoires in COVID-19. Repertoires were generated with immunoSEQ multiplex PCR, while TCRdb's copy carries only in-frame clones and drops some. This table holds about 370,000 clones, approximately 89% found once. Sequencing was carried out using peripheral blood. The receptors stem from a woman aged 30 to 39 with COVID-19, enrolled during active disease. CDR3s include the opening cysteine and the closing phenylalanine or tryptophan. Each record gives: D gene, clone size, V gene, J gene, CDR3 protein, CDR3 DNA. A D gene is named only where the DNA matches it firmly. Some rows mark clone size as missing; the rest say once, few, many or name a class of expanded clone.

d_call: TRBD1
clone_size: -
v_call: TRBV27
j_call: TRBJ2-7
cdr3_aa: CASSPTRTGWGEQYF
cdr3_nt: TGTGCCAGCAGTCCTACGCGGACAGGCTGGGGTGAGCAGTACTTC

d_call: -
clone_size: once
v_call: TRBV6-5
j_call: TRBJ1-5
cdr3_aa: CASSKNRDSNQPQHF
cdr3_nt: TGTGCCAGCTCAAAAAACAGGGATAGCAATCAGCCCCAGCATTTT

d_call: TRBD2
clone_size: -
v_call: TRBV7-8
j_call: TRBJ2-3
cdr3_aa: CASSIGLAGEIDTQYF
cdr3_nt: TGTGCCAGCAGCATTGGACTAGCGGGAGAAATAGATACGCAGTATTTT

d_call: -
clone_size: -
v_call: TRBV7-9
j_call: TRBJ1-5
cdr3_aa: CASSSAGPGGNQPQHF
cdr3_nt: TGTGCCAGCAGCTCAGCGGGACCGGGGGGCAATCAGCCCCAGCATTTT

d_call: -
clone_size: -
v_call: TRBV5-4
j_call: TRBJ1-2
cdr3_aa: CASSLDGRALGGYTF
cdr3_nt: TGTGCCAGCAGCTTGGACGGCAGGGCCCTTGGGGGCTACACCTTC

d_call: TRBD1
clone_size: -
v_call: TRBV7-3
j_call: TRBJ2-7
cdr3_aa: CASSLNAQGDEQYF
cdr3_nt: TGTGCCAGCAGCTTAAACGCCCAGGGGGACGAGCAGTACTTC

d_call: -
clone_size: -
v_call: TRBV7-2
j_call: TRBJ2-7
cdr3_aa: CASSFGTYPYEQYF
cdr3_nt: TGTGCCAGCAGCTTTGGGACTTACCCCTACGAGCAGTACTTC

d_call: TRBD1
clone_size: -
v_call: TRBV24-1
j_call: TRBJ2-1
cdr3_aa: CATSDPGQGANEQFF
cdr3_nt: TGTGCCACCAGTGATCCGGGACAGGGTGCCAATGAGCAGTTCTTC

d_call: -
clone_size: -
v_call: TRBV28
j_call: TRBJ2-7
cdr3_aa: CASSLLKYEQYF
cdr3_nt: TGTGCCAGCAGTCTCCTAAAGTACGAGCAGTACTTC

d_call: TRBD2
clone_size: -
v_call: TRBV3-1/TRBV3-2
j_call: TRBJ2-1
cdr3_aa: CASSQVRTSGEQFF
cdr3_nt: TGTGCCAGCAGCCAAGTAAGGACTAGCGGTGAGCAGTTCTTC

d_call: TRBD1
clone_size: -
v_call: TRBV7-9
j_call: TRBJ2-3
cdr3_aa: CASSPSRDRARGDTQYF
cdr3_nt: TGTGCCAGCAGCCCTTCCCGGGACAGGGCAAGAGGAGATACGCAGTATTTT

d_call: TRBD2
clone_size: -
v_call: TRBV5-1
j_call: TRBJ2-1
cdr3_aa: CASSPGGTSGRAGQFF
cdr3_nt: TGCGCCAGCAGCCCCGGCGGGACTAGCGGGAGGGCCGGGCAGTTCTTC

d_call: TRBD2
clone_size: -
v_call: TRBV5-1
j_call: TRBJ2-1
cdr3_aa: CASDEKTSGRKFF
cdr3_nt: TGCGCCAGTGACGAAAAAACTAGCGGGAGGAAGTTCTTC

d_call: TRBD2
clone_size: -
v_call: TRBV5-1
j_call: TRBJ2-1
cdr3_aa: CASSPEWTSGLRNEQFF
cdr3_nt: TGCGCCAGCAGCCCCGAATGGACTAGCGGGTTGAGGAATGAGCAGTTCTTC

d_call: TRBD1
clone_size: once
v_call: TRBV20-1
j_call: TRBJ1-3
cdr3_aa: CSASGQGARNTIYF
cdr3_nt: TGCAGTGCTAGTGGACAGGGAGCAAGAAACACCATATATTTT

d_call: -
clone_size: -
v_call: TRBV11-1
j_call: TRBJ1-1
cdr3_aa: CASSLGRSGYEEAFF
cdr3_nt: TGTGCCAGCAGCTTAGGGCGGTCAGGGTACGAGGAAGCTTTCTTT

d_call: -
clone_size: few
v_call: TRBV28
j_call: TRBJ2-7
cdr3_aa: CASSFVDSTYEQYF
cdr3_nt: TGTGCCAGCAGTTTTGTGGACAGTACCTACGAGCAGTACTTC

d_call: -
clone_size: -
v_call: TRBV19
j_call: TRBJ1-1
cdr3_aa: CASSIIPHLQDTEAFF
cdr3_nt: TGTGCCAGTAGTATAATACCACACCTCCAGGACACTGAAGCTTTCTTT

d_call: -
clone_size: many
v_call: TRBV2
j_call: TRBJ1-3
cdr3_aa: CASNDVGTRKSGNTIYF
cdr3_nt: TGTGCCAGCAATGATGTGGGGACAAGGAAATCTGGAAACACCATATATTTT

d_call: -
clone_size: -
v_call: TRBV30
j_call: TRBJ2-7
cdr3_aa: CAWAFTPSSYEQYF
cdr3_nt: TGTGCCTGGGCCTTCACACCCTCTTCCTACGAGCAGTACTTC

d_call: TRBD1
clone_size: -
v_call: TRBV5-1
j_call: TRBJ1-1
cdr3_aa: CASSPQGMNTEAFF
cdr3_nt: TGCGCCAGCAGCCCACAGGGGATGAACACTGAAGCTTTCTTT

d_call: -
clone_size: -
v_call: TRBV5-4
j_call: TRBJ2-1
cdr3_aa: CASSLPGTNEQFF
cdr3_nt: TGTGCCAGCAGCTTGCCGGGTACCAATGAGCAGTTCTTC

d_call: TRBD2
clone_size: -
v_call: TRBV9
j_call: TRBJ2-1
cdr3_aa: CASSRGLAGVSNEQFF
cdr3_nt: TGTGCCAGCAGTCGGGGACTAGCGGGAGTTAGTAATGAGCAGTTCTTC

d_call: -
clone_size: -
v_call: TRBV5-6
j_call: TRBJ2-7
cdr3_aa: CASSWRTRRAEQYF
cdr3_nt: TGTGCCAGCAGCTGGAGGACCAGGAGGGCCGAGCAGTACTTC

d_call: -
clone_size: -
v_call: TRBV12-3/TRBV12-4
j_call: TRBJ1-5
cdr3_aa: CASSLAQGQPQHF
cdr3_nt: TGTGCCAGCAGTTTAGCGCAGGGGCAGCCCCAGCATTTT

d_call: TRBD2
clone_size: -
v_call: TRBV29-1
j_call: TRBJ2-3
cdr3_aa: CSVALRAGASDTQYF
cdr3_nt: TGCAGCGTTGCTCTTCGAGCGGGAGCGTCAGATACGCAGTATTTT